This is a list of T cell receptor beta chains from one sample in a study of T cells after yellow fever vaccination. One entry per CDR3 protein results from TCRdb running MiXCR on the 5' RACE reads. The data contain 80,000 to 100,000 distinct CDR3 sequences, over 8% of them singletons. The specimen was CD8+ T cells not binding an NS4B(214-222) dextramer, sorted from PBMCs, collected less than 18 days after the first yellow fever vaccination. The receptors shown here come from a young man who received the YFV17D yellow fever vaccine. CDR3s include the opening cysteine and the closing phenylalanine or tryptophan. The D gene is left open where the match is weak. Some rows have no size entry. The others give once, few or many, or a class for an expanded clone.

TRBV29-1	few	TRBJ2-2	NA	CAAEMGELFF	TGCGCCGCGGAGATGGGGGAGCTGTTTTTT
TRBV6-2/TRBV6-3	NA	TRBJ2-2	TRBD2	CASSLIAGEYTGELFF	TGTGCCAGCAGTCTCATAGCGGGGGAATACACCGGGGAGCTGTTTTTT
TRBV12-3/TRBV12-4	NA	TRBJ1-3	NA	CASTAGNTIYF	TGTGCCAGCACAGCCGGAAACACCATATATTTT
TRBV20-1	few	TRBJ1-4	TRBD1	CSASYDAGQRDSYEKLFF	TGCAGTGCTAGTTACGACGCGGGACAGCGGGACAGTTATGAAAAACTGTTTTTT
TRBV20-1	NA	TRBJ2-1	NA	CSARDRVTTPYNEQFF	TGCAGTGCTAGAGATCGGGTTACCACCCCCTACAATGAGCAGTTCTTC
TRBV5-4	NA	TRBJ2-7	TRBD1	CASSERQGVYEQYF	TGTGCCAGCAGCGAGAGACAGGGGGTCTACGAGCAGTACTTC
TRBV6-1	NA	TRBJ1-6	NA	CASSPTANNSPLHF	TGTGCCAGCAGTCCGACAGCCAATAATTCACCCCTCCACTTT
TRBV7-6	NA	TRBJ2-1	TRBD2	CASSLEGLAGGNEQFF	TGTGCCAGCAGCTTAGAAGGCCTAGCGGGGGGGAATGAGCAGTTCTTC
TRBV5-6	few	TRBJ2-6	NA	CASSLADPSGANVLTF	TGTGCCAGCAGCTTGGCGGACCCTTCTGGGGCCAACGTCCTGACTTTC
TRBV12-3/TRBV12-4	medium-sized	TRBJ2-2	NA	CASSQGTGELFF	TGTGCCAGCAGCCAGGGAACCGGGGAGCTGTTTTTT
TRBV7-3	many	TRBJ2-7	TRBD2	CASSLLGGGAYEQYF	TGTGCCAGCAGCTTATTAGGCGGGGGGGCCTACGAGCAGTACTTC
TRBV4-3	few	TRBJ2-1	NA	CASSQGSLGNEQFF	TGCGCCAGCAGCCAAGGCTCGTTGGGGAATGAGCAGTTCTTC
TRBV9	few	TRBJ2-1	NA	CASSVGDGGSYNEQFF	TGTGCCAGCAGCGTAGGGGACGGGGGCTCCTACAATGAGCAGTTCTTC
TRBV7-9	NA	TRBJ1-5	NA	CASQITGLGLQPQHF	TGTGCCAGCCAAATTACAGGGCTCGGACTTCAGCCCCAGCATTTT
TRBV4-1	few	TRBJ2-2	TRBD2	CASSQLGLAGTGELFF	TGCGCCAGCAGCCAGCTTGGACTAGCGGGGACCGGGGAGCTGTTTTTT